This TCR beta chain came from a study of identifying expanded T cells in peripheral blood. This clone was detected only a few times. Its matching antigen is unknown. Study observations and caveats: Across healthy donors, higher total template counts meant significantly greater roughly two-week count variance.

The CDR3 is made up of 15 amino acids. Germline values: CDR1 LNHDA, CDR2 SQIVND (reference sequence). The V gene end was trimmed by 6 bases and the J gene end by 4 bases; junction bases not matched to a gene: 11. The assay was immunoSEQ multiplex PCR, and TCRdb's table has in-frame clones only and misses some. Of about 100,000 clones listed, about 90% are singletons. The gene calls are TRBV19 and TRBJ1-2; TRBD1 aligns across 7 bases. The receptor comes from a person aged 18-70 years in good health. Sample: blood. The DNA for the CDR3 is TGTGCCAGTAGCCTTGGGACAGCTCCTCCCTATGGCTACACCTTC. It specifies CASSLGTAPPYGYTF.